This T cell receptor beta chain came from a study of blood T cell repertoires in COVID-19. Across the whole study: The origin of the acute and convalescent COVID-19 samples was the United States, Italy and Spain.

Profiled with immunoSEQ multiplex PCR; TCRdb holds only in-frame clones, not every one. The sample records some 100,000 clones, roughly 87% being singletons. The CDR3 sequence is 17 residues long. Trimming cost V 2 bases and J 1 base; bases outside gene matches: 11. Germline V CDR1 and CDR2: MNHNS, SASEGT. Sequenced: peripheral blood. The V call is TRBV6-1, the J call TRBJ2-7; 7 bases agree with TRBD1. The TCR originated in a human donor in a cohort sampled during active COVID-19. The CDR3 bases are TGTGCCAGCAGTGAAAAGGGGGCCGCCGATTTTTCCTACGAGCAGTACTTC. Translation gives CASSEKGAADFSYEQYF.